The next 12 T cell receptor beta chains were all read from a single sample in a study of CD4 and CD8 cells across lung adenocarcinoma regions. TCRdb reprocessed the PCR reads via MiXCR and lists one record per CDR3 protein. The sample records 6,000 to 7,500 distinct CDR3 sequences, about half being singletons. The sample was CD8+ T cells from the center of a lung tumor. The receptor set was obtained from a male donor with lung adenocarcinoma. The CD4 and CD8 labels of this study may be unreliable.

In its sample, this clonotype was seen a few times. J is TRBJ2-3 and V is TRBV6-1; 8 bases line up with TRBD2. The germline CDR1 and CDR2 sequences are MNHNS and SASEGT. CDR3 length: 13 residues. V trimming: 6 bases; J trimming: 5 bases; junction bases outside the gene matches: 4. As DNA, the CDR3 is TGTGCCAGCAGGGAGGGACTAGGAGATACGCAGTATTTT. Translation: CASREGLGDTQYF.

The V gene is TRBV5-1, the J gene TRBJ2-3; TRBD1 matches 10 bases. After removal of 5 bases from V and 5 bases from J, the junction contained 8 bases not matched to a gene. Germline lookup yields CDR1 SGHRS and CDR2 YFSETQ. This CDR3 is built from 15 residues. The chain's CDR3 is CASSSGTGAGDTQYF. CDR3 bases: TGCGCCAGCAGTTCCGGGACAGGGGCAGGAGATACGCAGTATTTT.

In this sample, this clonotype turned up a few times. The V gene is TRBV6-5, the J gene TRBJ2-1, with D possibly being TRBD2 (5 bases). V shed 7 bases and J shed 4 bases, with 11 bases lying between them. CDR3 length: 13 residues. Germline V gene sequence: CDR1 MNHEY, CDR2 SVGAGI. CDR3 DNA: TGTGCCAGCACTTGGGAGTATTACAATGAGCAGTTCTTC. Translating gives CASTWEYYNEQFF.

The table lists this clonotype with many counts. The chain carries TRBV27 and TRBJ2-5, with D unresolved. CDR3 size: 13 residues. Germline V CDR1 and CDR2: MNHEY, SMNVEV (reference sequence). Trimming stripped 2 bases from V and 2 bases from J, with 6 bases between. This CDR3 is CASSLGLQETQYF. The CDR3 coding sequence is TGTGCCAGCAGTTTAGGTCTGCAAGAGACCCAGTACTTC.

The V call is TRBV6-5, the J call TRBJ1-4; the D gene is possibly TRBD1 (5 bases). Germline V gene sequence: CDR1 MNHEY, CDR2 SVGAGI. The V end lost 3 bases, the J end lost 7 bases, and 12 bases lay between the germline ends. The CDR3 has 14 residues. The CDR3 DNA reads as TGTGCCAGCAGTTATGGCAGGGTCGGTGAAAAACTGTTTTTT. This translates into CASSYGRVGEKLFF.

The genes are TRBV7-9 and TRBJ1-2, with D possibly matching TRBD1 (5 bases). Trimming left V 0 bases short and J 8 bases short, with 16 bases between. The length of the CDR3 is 15 residues. Germline-derived CDR1 and CDR2 are SEHNR and FQNEAQ (reference sequence). The CDR3 is CASSLAVGGVGGYTF. The CDR3 DNA follows: TGTGCCAGCAGCTTAGCCGTGGGAGGGGTTGGCGGCTACACCTTC. Combining the CDR3 with reference TRBV7-9 and TRBJ1-2 gives the whole variable domain DTGVSQNPRHKITKRGQNVTFRCDPISEHNRLYWYRQTLGQGPEFLTYFQNEAQLEKSRLLSDRFSAERPKGSFSTLEIQRTEQGDSAMYLCASSLAVGGVGGYTFGSGTRLTVV.

This clonotype has more than one count but fewer than ten. The chain links TRBV24-1 to TRBJ2-1; 7 nucleotides agree with TRBD2. After removal of 3 bases from V and 4 bases from J, the junction contained 8 bases not matched to a gene. The CDR3 consists of 16 residues. Germline loops: CDR1 KGHDR, CDR2 SFDVKD. CDR3 DNA sequence: TGTGCCACCAGTGATAGCGGGGTGCGGGGGTACAATGAGCAGTTCTTC. Its translation is CATSDSGVRGYNEQFF.

By its share, this clonotype is medium-sized (0.01 to 0.1%). This chain links TRBV6-1 with TRBJ1-1; tentative D call: TRBD1 (5 bases). The CDR3 length is 13 residues. Trimming took off 8 bases at V and 4 bases at J, with 14 bases between the two ends. CDR1 and CDR2 from the germline V gene are MNHNS and SASEGT. CDR3 coding DNA: TGTGCCAGCTCAAGGGACTGGTCCACTGAAGCTTTCTTT. It yields the protein CASSRDWSTEAFF.

The V call is TRBV7-2, the J call TRBJ2-3; TRBD2 aligns across 7 bases. The CDR3 length is 15 residues. V shed 3 bases and J 8 bases; nucleotides not matched to a gene: 11. The germline V gene encodes CDR1 SGHTA and CDR2 FQGNSA. Here the CDR3 reads CASSLIVAGLGTQYF. The DNA for the CDR3 is TGTGCCAGCAGCTTGATTGTAGCGGGCTTGGGTACGCAGTATTTT.

This chain joins TRBV7-2 and TRBJ2-3, with 10 bases identical to TRBD2. The DNA end is more similar to TRBJ2-7, so the J call may be wrong. The CDR3 has 17 residues. Looked up from germline, CDR1 is SGHTA and CDR2 is FQGNSA. The CDR3 spells CASSLAPTSGKGNEQYF. The CDR3 nucleotides read TGTGCCAGCAGCTTAGCCCCAACTAGCGGGAAAGGGAATGAGCAGTACTTC.

The chain links TRBV6-1 to TRBJ2-3; 8 bases are shared with TRBD2. The V and J ends lost 6 bases and 4 bases, in that order; junction bases with no gene match: 6. This CDR3 comprises 14 residues. CDR1 and CDR2 from the germline V gene are MNHNS and SASEGT. CDR3 in amino acids: CASSSGGFSDTQYF. The CDR3 nucleotides are TGTGCCAGCAGCTCGGGGGGGTTCTCAGATACGCAGTATTTT.

The V and J genes are TRBV6-1 and TRBJ2-3, with D perhaps matching TRBD2 (6 bases). This CDR3 has 15 residues. Germline V gives CDR1 MNHNS, CDR2 SASEGT. The V gene lost 3 bases and the J gene lost 3 bases, with 13 bases spanning the gap. CDR3 in DNA: TGTGCCAGCAGTGAGGGGGGTACCACTACAGATACGCAGTATTTT. It translates to CASSEGGTTTDTQYF.